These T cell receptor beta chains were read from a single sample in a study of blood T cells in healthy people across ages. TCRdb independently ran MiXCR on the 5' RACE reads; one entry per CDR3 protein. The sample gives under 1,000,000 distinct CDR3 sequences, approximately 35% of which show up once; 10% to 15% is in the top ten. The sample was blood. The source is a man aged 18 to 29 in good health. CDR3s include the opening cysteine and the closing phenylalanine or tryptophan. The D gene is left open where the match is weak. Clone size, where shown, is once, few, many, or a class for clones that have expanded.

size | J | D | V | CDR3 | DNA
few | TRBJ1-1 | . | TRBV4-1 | CASSLSTVWVEAFF | TGCGCCAGCAGCCTATCGACAGTTTGGGTGGAAGCTTTCTTT
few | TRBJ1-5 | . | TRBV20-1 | CSAGDKLYSNQPQHF | TGCAGTGCTGGGGACAAACTCTATAGCAATCAGCCCCAGCATTTT
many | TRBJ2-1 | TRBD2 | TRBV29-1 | CSVESPGTSYNEQFF | TGCAGCGTTGAGTCCCCCGGGACTAGCTACAATGAGCAGTTCTTC
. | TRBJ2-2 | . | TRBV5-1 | CASSPEGGHTGELFF | TGCGCCAGCAGCCCGGAGGGGGGGCACACCGGGGAGCTGTTTTTT
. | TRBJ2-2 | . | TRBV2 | CASSEPGETPPTGELFF | TGTGCCAGCAGTGAACCGGGAGAAACCCCTCCAACCGGGGAGCTGTTTTTT
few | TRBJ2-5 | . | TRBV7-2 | CASSRSEGETQYF | TGTGCCAGCAGTAGATCGGAGGGGGAGACCCAGTACTTC
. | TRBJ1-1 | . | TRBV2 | CASSENLGGRNTEAFF | TGTGCCAGCAGTGAAAATCTTGGGGGAAGGAACACTGAAGCTTTCTTT
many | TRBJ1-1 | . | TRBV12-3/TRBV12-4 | CASSFQGSGTEAFF | TGTGCCAGCAGTTTCCAGGGGAGTGGAACTGAAGCTTTCTTT
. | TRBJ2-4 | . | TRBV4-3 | CASSRSGLGENIQYF | TGCGCCAGCAGCCGAAGCGGCCTAGGCGAAAACATTCAGTACTTC
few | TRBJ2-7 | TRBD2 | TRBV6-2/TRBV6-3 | CASSYSGLAGAYEQYF | TGTGCCAGCAGTTACTCGGGACTAGCGGGGGCCTACGAGCAGTACTTC
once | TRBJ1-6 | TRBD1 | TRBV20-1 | CSALDRASYNSPLHF | TGCAGTGCACTAGACAGGGCCTCCTATAATTCACCCCTCCACTTT
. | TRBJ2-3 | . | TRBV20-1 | CSVEQASNTDTQYF | TGCAGTGTTGAGCAGGCTAGCAACACAGATACGCAGTATTTT
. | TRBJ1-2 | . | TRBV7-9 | CAGSLGSTNYGYTF | TGTGCCGGCAGCTTGGGCAGTACCAACTATGGCTACACCTTC
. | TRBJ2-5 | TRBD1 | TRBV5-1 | CASTYTTGTGQYF | TGCGCCAGCACCTATACAACCGGGACAGGGCAGTACTTC
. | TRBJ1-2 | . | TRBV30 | CAWSVEEGNYGYTF | TGTGCCTGGAGTGTAGAGGAAGGAAACTATGGCTACACCTTC
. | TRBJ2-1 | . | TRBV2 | CASSGIQGKRYNEQFF | TGTGCCAGCAGTGGTATTCAGGGCAAAAGGTACAATGAGCAGTTCTTC
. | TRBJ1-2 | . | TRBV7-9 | CASRRGVGYTF | TGTGCCAGCAGGCGGGGGGTCGGCTACACCTTC
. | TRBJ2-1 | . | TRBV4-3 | CASSQDDRQGNEQFF | TGCGCCAGCAGCCAAGATGATCGGCAGGGCAATGAGCAGTTCTTC
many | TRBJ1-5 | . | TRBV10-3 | CAISESQGNQPQHF | TGTGCCATCAGTGAGTCTCAGGGGAACCAGCCCCAGCATTTT
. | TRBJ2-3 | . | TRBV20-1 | CSAKDRCTQYF | TGCAGTGCTAAGGACCGTTGCACGCAGTATTTT
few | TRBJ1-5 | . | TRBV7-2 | CASSLAGGERQPQHF | TGTGCCAGCAGCTTAGCGGGCGGGGAACGACAGCCCCAGCATTTT
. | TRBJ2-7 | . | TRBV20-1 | CSAREGRDVSYEQYF | TGCAGTGCTAGGGAGGGTCGGGACGTTTCCTACGAGCAGTACTTC
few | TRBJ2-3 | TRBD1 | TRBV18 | CASLRDRGVADTQYF | TGTGCCAGCCTTCGGGACAGGGGTGTCGCAGATACGCAGTATTTT
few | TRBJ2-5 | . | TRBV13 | CASSLRETGAVRETQYF | TGTGCCAGCAGCCTGAGGGAGACCGGGGCGGTAAGAGAGACCCAGTACTTC
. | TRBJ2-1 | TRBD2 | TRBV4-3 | CASSQDQRDQETQFF | TGCGCCAGCAGCCAAGATCAGCGGGACCAAGAGACCCAGTTCTTC
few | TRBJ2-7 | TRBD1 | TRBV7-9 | CASSELGQGAYEQYF | TGTGCCAGCAGCGAACTGGGACAGGGGGCGTACGAGCAGTACTTC
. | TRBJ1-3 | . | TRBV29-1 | CSVGWAGSGNTIYF | TGCAGCGTTGGGTGGGCTGGTTCTGGAAACACCATATATTTT
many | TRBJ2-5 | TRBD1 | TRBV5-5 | CASSTDRALQYF | TGTGCCAGCAGCACGGACAGGGCGCTTCAGTACTTC
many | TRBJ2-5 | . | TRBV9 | CASSAGSETQYF | TGTGCCAGCAGTGCAGGGTCGGAGACCCAGTACTTC
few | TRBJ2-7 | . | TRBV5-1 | CASSLSGTETYNEQYF | TGCGCCAGCAGCTTGTCCGGGACGGAAACCTACAATGAGCAGTACTTC
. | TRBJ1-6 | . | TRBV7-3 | CASSFTGGYNSPLHF | TGTGCCAGCAGCTTCACGGGCGGATATAATTCACCCCTCCACTTT